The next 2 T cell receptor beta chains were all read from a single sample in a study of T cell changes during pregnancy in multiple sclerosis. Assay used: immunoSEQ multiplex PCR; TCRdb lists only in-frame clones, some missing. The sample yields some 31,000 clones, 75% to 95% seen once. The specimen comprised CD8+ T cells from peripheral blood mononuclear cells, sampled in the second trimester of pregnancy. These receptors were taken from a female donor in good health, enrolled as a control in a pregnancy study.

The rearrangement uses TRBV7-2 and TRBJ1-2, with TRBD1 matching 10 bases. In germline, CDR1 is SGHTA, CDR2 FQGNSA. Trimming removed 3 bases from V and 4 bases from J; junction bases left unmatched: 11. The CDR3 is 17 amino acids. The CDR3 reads CASSFDRGRVWFYGYTF. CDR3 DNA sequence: TGTGCCAGCAGCTTCGACAGGGGGCGCGTTTGGTTCTATGGCTACACCTTC.

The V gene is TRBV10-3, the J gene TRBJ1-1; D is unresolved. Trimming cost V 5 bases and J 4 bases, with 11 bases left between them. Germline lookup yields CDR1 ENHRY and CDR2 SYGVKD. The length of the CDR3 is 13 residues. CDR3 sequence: CAISPPRATEAFF. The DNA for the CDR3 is TGTGCCATCAGTCCACCGCGGGCCACTGAAGCTTTCTTT.